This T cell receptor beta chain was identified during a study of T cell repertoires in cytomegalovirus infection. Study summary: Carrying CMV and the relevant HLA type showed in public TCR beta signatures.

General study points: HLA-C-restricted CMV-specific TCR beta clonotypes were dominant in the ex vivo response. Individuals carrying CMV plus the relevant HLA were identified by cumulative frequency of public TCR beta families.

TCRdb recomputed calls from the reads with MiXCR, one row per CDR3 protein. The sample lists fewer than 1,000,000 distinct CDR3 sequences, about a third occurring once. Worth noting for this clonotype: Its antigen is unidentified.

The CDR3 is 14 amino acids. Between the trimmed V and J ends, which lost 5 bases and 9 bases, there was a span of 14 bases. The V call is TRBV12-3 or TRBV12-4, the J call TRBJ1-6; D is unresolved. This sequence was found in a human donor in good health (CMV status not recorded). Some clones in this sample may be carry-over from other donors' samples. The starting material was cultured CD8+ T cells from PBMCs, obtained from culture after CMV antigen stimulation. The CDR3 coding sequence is TGTGCCAGCAGTCTCCCGGGGATTGGTTCACCCCTCCACTTT. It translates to CASSLPGIGSPLHF.